The rows below give T cell receptor beta chains drawn from one sample of a study of shared clonotypes between healthy human individuals. Libraries were prepared by immunoSEQ multiplex PCR; TCRdb keeps only in-frame clonotypes and omits some of them. The sample yields 400,000 to 500,000 clones, around 80% seen once. Sequencing was performed on PBMCs. All receptors derive from a woman in her thirties or forties in good health. Some clones in this sample may be carry-over from other donors' samples. The CDR3 runs from the conserved cysteine through the conserved F or W. The size of a clone is reported for some rows only, either as once, few or many, or as a class for expanded clones.

j_gene | v_gene | abundance | CDR3aa
TRBJ2-7 | TRBV7-2 | once | CASSLRTSGTYEQYF
TRBJ2-3 | TRBV7-9 | - | CASSPKLGGRTDTQYF
TRBJ2-7 | TRBV6-5 | once | CASSYAGPYEQYF
TRBJ2-1 | TRBV6-5 | - | CASSYGGNEQFF
TRBJ1-3 | TRBV7-3 | - | CASSPNPGNTIYF
TRBJ2-1 | TRBV28 | - | CASLAYGQGDEQFF
TRBJ2-5 | TRBV5-6 | - | CARPSGTPGETQYF
TRBJ2-3 | TRBV19 | - | CASSRRWASGSTDTQYF
TRBJ1-2 | TRBV5-1 | - | CASSDGGRLRGYTF
TRBJ1-3 | TRBV7-9 | - | CASSSAGISGNTIYF
TRBJ2-7 | TRBV27 | - | CASSPGGPYEQYF
TRBJ2-3 | TRBV9 | - | CASSVATGGGPGDTQYF
TRBJ2-7 | TRBV6-1 | - | CASSEAPPYEQYF
TRBJ2-7 | TRBV7-9 | - | CASSSQRGAYEQYF
TRBJ2-7 | TRBV14 | - | CASSTNRLYEQYF
TRBJ2-7 | TRBV18 | - | CASSLGVSYEQYF
TRBJ2-7 | TRBV28 | - | CASSSTRYEQYF
TRBJ1-1 | TRBV30 | - | CAWSGWGGTEAFF
TRBJ1-5 | TRBV25-1 | - | CASSEFWGGNQPQHF
TRBJ1-2 | TRBV7-8 | - | CASSLGPSEVLYGYTF
TRBJ2-3 | TRBV6-5 | - | CASSYSPPTGTDTQYF
TRBJ1-3 | TRBV6-1 | once | CASRDRGSGNTIYF
TRBJ2-4 | TRBV14 | - | CASSQEAGGNIQYF
TRBJ1-1 | TRBV4-2 | - | CASSQATEAFF
TRBJ2-7 | TRBV28 | - | CASSLWDRETYEQYF
TRBJ2-2 | TRBV27 | many | CATHSTGPGELFF
TRBJ1-2 | TRBV19 | - | CASSPSTGGSYGYTF
TRBJ2-2 | TRBV18 | - | CASSRTSGRGTGELFF
TRBJ1-1 | TRBV29-1 | - | CSVEGRQRTEAFF
TRBJ2-3 | TRBV20-1 | - | CSATGADTQYF
TRBJ1-2 | TRBV7-2 | - | CASSLRNPRVGYTF
TRBJ2-7 | TRBV6-1 | - | CASSALASQAYEQYF
TRBJ1-4 | TRBV27 | - | CASSLSGTLEKLFF
TRBJ1-2 | TRBV6-5 | - | CASSRDSTYGYTF
TRBJ2-7 | TRBV29-1 | - | CSGGGTYEQYF
TRBJ1-1 | TRBV7-2 | - | CASSITVNTEAFF
TRBJ2-7 | TRBV28 | - | CASRQNPPHDEQYF
TRBJ2-7 | TRBV6-5 | - | CASSPSFQGVHEQYF
TRBJ1-5 | TRBV5-1 | few | CASSLVGGDQPQHF
TRBJ1-5 | TRBV4-1 | - | CASSQGPGIGQPQHF
TRBJ2-1 | TRBV28 | - | CATHTSGRAGGNEQFF
TRBJ2-3 | TRBV5-4 | - | CANSLGGTGPSDADTQYF
TRBJ2-1 | TRBV6-5 | - | CASSSEGSYNEQFF
TRBJ2-7 | TRBV6-5 | many | CASTTSGRIYEQYF
TRBJ2-7 | TRBV7-2 | - | CASSIGPSGRASPYEQYF
TRBJ2-1 | TRBV19 | - | CASSGEDYSYNEQFF
TRBJ1-2 | TRBV9 | few | CASSVDPQWGEGNYGYTF
TRBJ2-5 | TRBV5-1 | once | CASSWGGKSQETQYF
TRBJ2-6 | TRBV5-4 | - | CASSQTESSGANVLTF
TRBJ1-6 | TRBV30 | - | CAWSVSGSPLHF
TRBJ1-1 | TRBV9 | - | CASSVVGEETEAFF
TRBJ2-1 | TRBV7-3 | - | CASSLFGPGLAAYNEQFF
TRBJ2-1 | TRBV6-4 | many | CASSGGTAELNNEQFF